This TCR beta chain was observed in a study of CD8+ T cells in alopecia areata. Whole-study findings and limits: In lesional scalp, particularly from alopecia totalis/universalis, clonality was higher than in normal scalp.

Specimens obtained from alopecia areata patients comprised lesional scalp punch biopsies and peripheral blood. PBMC-derived CD4+ and CD8+ T cells were sorted. The sequencing template was cDNA reverse transcribed from extracted RNA. Using immunoSEQ multiplex PCR, the repertoire was profiled, and TCRdb retains in-frame clones only, with some absent. The sample includes around 50,000 clones, around 96% of them seen just once. In the case of this clone: Antigen specificity is unknown.

The V end was cut by 0 bases, the J end by 0 bases, with 15 bases between. Germline CDR1 reads LGHNA; CDR2 reads YSLEER. This CDR3 spans 18 amino acids. This receptor was identified in a human donor with alopecia areata. The gene calls are TRBV4-3 and TRBJ2-1; a weak D match, TRBD2 (5 bases). The material was CD8+ T cells sorted from blood, obtained at week 0. The CDR3 spells CASSQDPPLASSYNEQFF. The CDR3 nucleotides are TGCGCCAGCAGCCAAGATCCTCCCTTAGCGAGCTCCTACAATGAGCAGTTCTTC.